These 3 T cell receptor beta chains were all obtained from the same sample, sequenced in a study of blood T cell repertoires in COVID-19. The assay was immunoSEQ multiplex PCR, and TCRdb's table has in-frame clones only and misses some. The profile shows 48,000 or so clones, more than 70% of them singletons. The sample was peripheral blood. These receptors all stem from a woman aged 55-69 years with acute or convalescent COVID-19.

The chain uses TRBV5-1 and TRBJ2-5, with D unresolved. The CDR3 has 14 amino acids. CDR1 and CDR2 (germline): SGHRS, YFSETQ. Trimming shortened V by 2 bases and J by 6 bases, and 14 bases separated the two germline ends. The CDR3 spells CASSLAGPEKTQYF. The DNA of the CDR3 is TGCGCCAGCAGCTTAGCAGGCCCTGAGAAGACCCAGTACTTC.

A single count supports this clone. This sequence joins TRBV19 and TRBJ2-7, with D possibly being TRBD2 (6 bases). The length of the CDR3 is 13 residues. Germline CDR1 is LNHDA and CDR2 is SQIVND (reference sequence). Trimming shortened V by 5 bases and J by 2 bases, and 10 bases separated the two germline ends. CDR3 coding DNA: TGTGCCAGTAGTGCCTCGGGGGCCTACGAGCAGTACTTC. Translation gives CASSASGAYEQYF.

This rearrangement joins TRBV7-3 to TRBJ1-1; a weak D match, TRBD1 (6 bases). CDR1 is SGHTA and CDR2 is FQGTGA in the germline V gene. There are 16 residues in the CDR3. V gave up 1 base and J gave up 0 bases, with 12 bases separating them. CDR3 nucleotide sequence: TGTGCCAGCAGCTTAAATGGGAACAGGGTGAACACTGAAGCTTTCTTT. Translation: CASSLNGNRVNTEAFF. Complete variable domain (other parts from reference TRBV7-3 and TRBJ1-1): GAGVSQTPSNKVTEKGKYVELRCDPISGHTALYWYRQSLGQGPEFLIYFQGTGAADDSGLPNDRFFAVRPEGSVSTLKIQRTERGDSAVYLCASSLNGNRVNTEAFFGQGTRLTVV.